One sample yielded the 2 T cell receptor beta chains listed below, sequenced in a study of T cells in Graves' hyperthyroidism and ophthalmopathy. Authors of the study amplified TCR beta CDR3 regions from RNA transcripts. Initially, a first-round RT-PCR of the TCR CDR3 employed the HTBI primer set. One entry per CDR3 protein, called by TCRdb with MiXCR from the multiplex PCR reads. The sample records 500,000 to 600,000 distinct CDR3 sequences, about 45% being singletons. Input material: peripheral blood or thyroid tissue (not recorded which). The receptors originated from an adult woman with Graves' disease, either hyperthyroidism or ophthalmopathy (not recorded which).

The chain couples TRBV7-2 to TRBJ1-1, with 8 bases that match TRBD1. From germline, CDR1 is SGHTA and CDR2 FQGNSA. V was pared by 6 bases and J by 0 bases, with 12 bases of the junction left unmatched. The CDR3 is 17 residues long. The CDR3 nucleotides are TGTGCCAGCAGTTCCCGGACCGGACAGGGAATGAACACTGAAGCTTTCTTT. Translated, it gives CASSSRTGQGMNTEAFF. Full variable domain (rest looked up from reference TRBV7-2 and TRBJ1-1): GAGVSQSPSNKVTEKGKDVELRCDPISGHTALYWYRQSLGQGLEFLIYFQGNSAPDKSGLPSDRFSAERTGGSVSTLTIQRTQQEDSAVYLCASSSRTGQGMNTEAFFGQGTRLTVV.

This clonotype was picked up a small number of times. V and J are TRBV5-1 and TRBJ2-7; D is unclear. This CDR3 has 12 residues. Looked up from germline, CDR1 is SGHRS and CDR2 is YFSETQ. Trimming took off 2 bases at V and 7 bases at J, with 10 bases between the two ends. The CDR3 DNA is TGCGCCAGCAGCTTCGGCTTACAGGAGCAGTACTTC. Translated: CASSFGLQEQYF.